This T cell receptor (beta chain) was captured in a study of blood T cells in healthy people across ages. General observations from the study: TCR beta diversity per million T cells fell roughly linearly with age.

Samples had at least 7 million PBMCs isolated from them. This clonotype was observed a few times. Its target is not known. Then a second PCR, running roughly 7 to 11 cycles, was carried out with a sample-barcoded 5' primer and a J-beta primer mix. TCRdb recomputed calls from the 5' RACE reads with MiXCR, one row per CDR3 protein. The data show roughly 800,000 distinct CDR3 sequences, roughly 25% seen once. Germline V gene sequence: CDR1 MNHNS, CDR2 SASEGT. The CDR3 loop spans 13 amino acids. Trimming pared 3 bases from V and 5 bases from J, leaving 10 bases between. The same sample was also used in a study of T cells of mothers and their children. Per that study: The extracted RNA was employed in its entirety for cDNA synthesis, at roughly 1.4 ug per 15 ul. Thymic selection shapes TCR recombination output similarly in related and unrelated pairs.

The TCR sequence derives from a boy aged 10-17 years in good health. The rearrangement uses TRBV6-1 and TRBJ2-5; no clear D gene. Sequenced sample: blood. CDR3 region: CASSDEARETQYF. DNA for the CDR3: TGTGCCAGCAGTGATGAAGCCCGGGAGACCCAGTACTTC.